The 3 T cell receptor beta chains given below trace back to one sample, sequenced in a study of identical twins. TCRdb itself ran the 5' RACE reads through MiXCR, one entry per CDR3 protein. The data show around 250,000 distinct CDR3 sequences, with roughly 12% seen just once and 3.5% to 4.5% held by the top ten. The same data also contributed to another study, on yellow fever vaccine responses in identical twins.

The sample was memory (CD45RO+) T cells sorted from blood. The receptors come from a woman in her late teens or twenties in good health.

This clonotype was counted many times. Here the CDR3 DNA reads TGTGCCAGCAGCCAAGAATCGACAGGGGGCTATGAGCAGTTCTTC. It encodes CASSQESTGGYEQFF. The genes are TRBV3-1 and TRBJ2-1, with 10 bases matching TRBD1. Germline V gene data show CDR1 as LGHDT and CDR2 as YNNKEL (reference sequence). V shed 0 bases and J 8 bases; nucleotides not matched to a gene: 4. The CDR3 runs 15 residues.

In regard to this clonotype: The junction shows a germline mismatch at one end, possibly a read error. The V call is TRBV12-3 or TRBV12-4, the J call TRBJ2-6; possible D gene TRBD2, 6 bases. The CDR3 runs 18 residues. CDR3 in amino acids: CARSLWTIASSGANVLTF. CDR3 nucleotide sequence: TGTGCCCGCAGTCTATGGACTATTGCTAGCTCTGGGGCCAACGTCCTGACTTTC.

This chain uses TRBV2 with TRBJ2-7, with 9 positions matching TRBD1. CDR1 and CDR2 (germline): SNHLY, FYNNEI. The ends lost 8 bases at V and 1 base at J; junction bases unmatched: 3. There are 13 residues in the CDR3. The CDR3 region is CASSGTGSYEQYF. In nucleotides, the CDR3 is TGTGCCAGCTCCGGGACAGGGTCCTACGAGCAGTACTTC.